This T cell receptor beta chain appears in the sequencing data of a study of blood T cell repertoires in COVID-19. Study at large: Sample material is recorded as cDNA or gDNA derived from T cells, B-cell-depleted T cells, or PBMCs.

The CDR3 has 16 amino acids. Deletions cut 0 bases from V and 2 bases from J, with 16 bases between. Germline V CDR1 and CDR2: GTSNPN, SVGIG (reference sequence). The recovered donors of Cohort 3 showed two negative PCRs, clearance, or symptom resolution. Original handling: Researchers report that nucleated cell counts were estimated from reference gene primer amplification. Assay: immunoSEQ multiplex PCR; the TCRdb copy retains only in-frame clones and omits some. V, J and clone size derive from that table, while D and trimming were established from the DNA sequence. The table records under 300,000 clones, 88% of them present only once.

The receptor was derived from a woman aged 25 to 39 who had recovered from COVID-19. Input material: PBMCs or T cells enriched from blood (not recorded which). The chain has TRBV30 and TRBJ2-5, with a possible D match to TRBD2 (5 bases). CDR3 in DNA: TGTGCCTGGAGTGTACCAAGGAGAGGGCGACAAGAGACCCAGTACTTC. Translating it yields CAWSVPRRGRQETQYF.